The 8 T cell receptor beta chains below were found in one sample sequenced in a study of CD8+ T cells in alopecia areata. RNA was isolated and reverse transcribed to cDNA, the sequencing template. The method was immunoSEQ multiplex PCR; TCRdb's version includes in-frame clones alone and lacks a portion of them. This table holds fewer than 110,000 clones, 86% found once. Stated treatment: oral pan-JAK inhibitor, 5-10 mg twice daily. Sequenced material: CD8+ T cells sorted from blood, taken at week 34, from a patient treated with tofacitinib. These receptors came from a human donor with alopecia areata.

The V and J genes are TRBV7-6 and TRBJ2-7; 7 positions match TRBD2. The V and J ends lost 0 bases and 5 bases, in that order; junction bases with no gene match: 7. This CDR3 has 15 amino acids. Germline V gene lookup returns CDR1 SGHVS and CDR2 FNYEAQ. The CDR3 DNA reads TGTGCCAGCAGCTTAGCCGCGGGAGCCCCCCACGAGCAGTACTTC. Translation gives CASSLAAGAPHEQYF.

V is TRBV27 and J is TRBJ2-4; maybe TRBD1 (5 bases). This CDR3 comprises 13 residues. Germline CDR1 MNHEY, CDR2 SMNVEV (reference sequence). Trimming removed 3 bases at V and 7 bases at J, with 10 bases between. For the CDR3, the DNA is TGTGCCAGCAGTTTGGACAATGGGAACATTCAGTACTTC. As protein: CASSLDNGNIQYF.

The CDR3 DNA is TGTGCCAGCAGCTTAGTCCCCTTCACAGGGGGCGCGGAGACTGAAGCTTTCTTT. It encodes CASSLVPFTGGAETEAFF. This sequence joins TRBV11-2 and TRBJ1-1, with TRBD1 identical over 9 bases. Trimming took 1 base from V and 5 from J; bases not matched to a gene: 14. The CDR3 has 18 amino acids. Germline CDR1 reads SGHAT; CDR2 reads FQNNGV.

This sequence joins TRBV9 and TRBJ2-3; 12 bases map to TRBD2. CDR1 and CDR2 (germline): SGDLS, YYNGEE. Unmatched junction bases numbered 4, after V lost 5 bases and J lost 0 bases. The CDR3 sequence is 16 residues long. For the CDR3, the DNA is TGTGCCAGCAGTCTAGGGACTAGCGGGAGCACAGATACGCAGTATTTT. This encodes CASSLGTSGSTDTQYF.

The chain has TRBV7-2 and TRBJ1-4; D may be TRBD1 (5 bases). Trimming took 5 bases from V and 0 from J, leaving 13 bases between them. This CDR3 spans 16 amino acids. In germline, CDR1 is SGHTA, CDR2 FQGNSA. The CDR3 coding sequence is TGTGCCAGCAGCCTTAGGGGAGTAGCAACTAATGAAAAACTGTTTTTT. This codes for CASSLRGVATNEKLFF.

The gene calls are TRBV5-1 and TRBJ2-7; D is perhaps TRBD2 (5 bases). This CDR3 comprises 15 residues. Germline V gene sequence: CDR1 SGHRS, CDR2 YFSETQ. V was pared by 5 bases and J by 3 bases, with 18 bases between. CDR3 loop: CASRLLLAGHYEQYF. In DNA form, the CDR3 reads TGCGCCAGCAGGCTTCTCCTAGCCGGTCACTACGAGCAGTACTTC.

This chain links TRBV29-1 with TRBJ2-1; the D is unclear. This CDR3 spans 13 amino acids. The V end lost 8 bases, the J end lost 0 bases, and 11 bases lay between the germline ends. Germline CDR1 is SQVTM and CDR2 is ANQGSEA. The CDR3 DNA follows: TGCAGCCTACTGCGGAGCTCCTACAATGAGCAGTTCTTC. This codes for CSLLRSSYNEQFF.

The chain recombines TRBV27 with TRBJ2-7; D gene unclear. CDR3 size: 12 residues. Germline values: CDR1 MNHEY, CDR2 SMNVEV (reference sequence). V was cut by 5 bases and J by 4 bases, with 9 bases left in between. CDR3 nucleotides: TGTGCCAGCAGTGCGACGGGTTACGAGCAGTACTTC. Translation: CASSATGYEQYF.